The next 8 T cell receptor beta chains were all read from a single sample in a study of regulatory T cells in long-lasting Graves disease. Documented time point: persistent/refractory GD, antithyroid drugs over 5 years with positive TRAb. Researchers made the TCR library from RNA that was extracted from PBMCs. For TCR beta, libraries came from iRepertoire HTBI primers and Arm-PCR of CDR3 regions. TCRdb recomputed calls from the multiplex PCR reads with MiXCR, one row per CDR3 protein. The sample consists of about 460,000 distinct CDR3 sequences, 20% to 25% of them appearing once. The specimen was peripheral blood mononuclear cells (PBMCs), collected when the disease was refractory, from a patient treated with antithyroid drugs. These receptors originate from a female donor with Graves disease.

The gene calls are TRBV28 and TRBJ2-7, with 9 bases that match TRBD1. CDR1 is MDHEN, CDR2 SYDVKM, per germline. After removal of 6 bases from V and 0 bases from J, the junction contained 9 bases not matched to a gene. This CDR3 has 16 amino acids. The CDR3 nucleotides read TGTGCCAGCAGCACCGGGACAGGGTACCACTCCTACGAGCAGTACTTC. Its protein is CASSTGTGYHSYEQYF. The whole variable domain, filled in from reference TRBV28 and TRBJ2-7, reads DVKVTQSSRYLVKRTGEKVFLECVQDMDHENMFWYRQDPGLGLRLIYFSYDVKMKEKGDIPEGYSVSREKKERFSLILESASTNQTSMYLCASSTGTGYHSYEQYFGPGTRLTVT.

This rearrangement joins TRBV5-5 to TRBJ1-1; D may be TRBD1 (5 bases). The V gene lost 4 bases and the J gene lost 4 bases, with 14 bases spanning the gap. CDR1 SGHKS and CDR2 YYEKEE come from the germline V gene (reference sequence). This CDR3 is built from 14 residues. Here the CDR3 DNA reads TGTGCCAGCAGCCCAGGGTTTGCAGGCACTGAAGCTTTCTTT. Translating it yields CASSPGFAGTEAFF.

The chain uses TRBV27 and TRBJ1-6, with TRBD1 matching over 7 bases. Per the germline V gene, CDR1 is MNHEY and CDR2 is SMNVEV (reference sequence). The CDR3 runs to 15 residues. V shed 4 bases, J shed 10 bases, and the junction held 10 bases outside the gene matches. CDR3 loop: CASSYPAGGGSPLHF. CDR3 nucleotides: TGTGCCAGCAGTTACCCGGCAGGGGGGGGGTCACCCCTCCACTTT.

The chain joins TRBV18 to TRBJ2-7; D gene uncertain. The germline gives CDR1 KGHSH, CDR2 LQKENI. V dropped 3 bases and J dropped 2 bases, with 8 bases sitting between them. The CDR3 covers 13 residues. The CDR3 region has the DNA TGTGCCAGCTCACCGTCCCGGCCCTACGAGCAGTACTTC. This gives the protein CASSPSRPYEQYF.

The table lists this clonotype with a few counts. The chain couples TRBV9 to TRBJ1-1, with D uncertain. V lost 5 bases and J 2 bases, leaving 13 bases between the germline ends. Per the germline V gene, CDR1 is SGDLS and CDR2 is YYNGEE. This CDR3 spans 14 amino acids. The CDR3 nucleotides read TGTGCCAGCAGTGAGGACGGTAGTAACACTGAAGCTTTCTTT. This encodes CASSEDGSNTEAFF.

J is TRBJ2-5 and V is TRBV7-2; perhaps D is TRBD1 or TRBD2 (5 bases each). Germline V gene lookup returns CDR1 SGHTA and CDR2 FQGNSA. The CDR3 extends over 14 amino acids. V was shortened by 3 bases and J by 6 bases, with 14 bases between the two germline ends. CDR3 sequence (DNA): TGTGCCAGCAGCTTGGACTCAGGGCGGCAGACCCAGTACTTC. Its protein is CASSLDSGRQTQYF.

As regards this clonotype: A read error may produce the germline difference seen at one junction end. The chain uses TRBV19 and TRBJ2-5, with TRBD1 matching over 11 bases. The CDR3 covers 15 residues. Looked up from germline, CDR1 is LNHDA and CDR2 is SQIVND (reference sequence). CDR3 residues: CGSSQGQGARETQYF. The CDR3 DNA reads as TGTGGCAGTAGTCAAGGACAGGGGGCGCGGGAGACCCAGTACTTC.

This clonotype was counted many times. The genes are TRBV30 and TRBJ2-5; TRBD1 agrees at 9 bases. Per germline, CDR1 GTSNPN and CDR2 SVGIG (reference sequence). There are 13 residues in the CDR3. V lost 4 bases to trimming and J lost 5 bases; unmatched junction nucleotides: 5. CDR3 in DNA: TGTGCCTGGATGAAGGGGACAGGGGAGACCCAGTACTTC. Residues: CAWMKGTGETQYF.